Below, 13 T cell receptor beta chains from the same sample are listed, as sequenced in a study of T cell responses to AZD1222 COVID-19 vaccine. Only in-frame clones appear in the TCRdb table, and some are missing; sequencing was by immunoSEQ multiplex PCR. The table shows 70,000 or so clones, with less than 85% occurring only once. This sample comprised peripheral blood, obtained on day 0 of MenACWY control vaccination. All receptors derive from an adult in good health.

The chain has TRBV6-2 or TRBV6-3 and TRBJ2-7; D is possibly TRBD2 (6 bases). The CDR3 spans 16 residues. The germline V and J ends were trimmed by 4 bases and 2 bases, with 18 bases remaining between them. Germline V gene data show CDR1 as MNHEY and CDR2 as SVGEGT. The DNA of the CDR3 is TGTGCCAGCAGTTCCCCGTCTGGAGGGAGTACCTACGAGCAGTACTTC. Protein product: CASSSPSGGSTYEQYF.

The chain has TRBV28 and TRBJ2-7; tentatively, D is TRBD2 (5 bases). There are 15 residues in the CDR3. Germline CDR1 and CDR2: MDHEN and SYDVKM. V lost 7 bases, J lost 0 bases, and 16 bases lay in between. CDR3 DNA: TGTGCCAGCACCCAAAGCGGCCCGAGCTCCTACGAGCAGTACTTC. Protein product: CASTQSGPSSYEQYF.

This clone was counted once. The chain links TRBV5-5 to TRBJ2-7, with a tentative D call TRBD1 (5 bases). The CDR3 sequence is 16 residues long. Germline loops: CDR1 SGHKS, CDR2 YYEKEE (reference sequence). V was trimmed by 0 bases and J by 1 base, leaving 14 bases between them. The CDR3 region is CASSLVVGQWSYEQYF. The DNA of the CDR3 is TGTGCCAGCAGCTTGGTCGTGGGGCAATGGTCCTACGAGCAGTACTTC.

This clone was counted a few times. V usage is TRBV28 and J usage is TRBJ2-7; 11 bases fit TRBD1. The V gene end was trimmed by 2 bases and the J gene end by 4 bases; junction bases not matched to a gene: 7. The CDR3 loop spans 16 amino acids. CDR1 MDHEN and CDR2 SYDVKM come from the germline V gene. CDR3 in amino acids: CASSLGSWDRGYEQYF. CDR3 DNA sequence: TGTGCCAGCAGTTTAGGTTCGTGGGACAGGGGGTACGAGCAGTACTTC.

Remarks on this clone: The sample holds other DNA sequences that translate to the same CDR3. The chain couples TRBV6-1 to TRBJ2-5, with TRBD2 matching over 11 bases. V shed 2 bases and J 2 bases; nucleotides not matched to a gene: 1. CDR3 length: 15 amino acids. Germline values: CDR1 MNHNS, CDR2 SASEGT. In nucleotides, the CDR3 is TGTGCCAGCAGTGAATTAGCGGGGGGGCAAGAGACCCAGTACTTC. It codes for CASSELAGGQETQYF.

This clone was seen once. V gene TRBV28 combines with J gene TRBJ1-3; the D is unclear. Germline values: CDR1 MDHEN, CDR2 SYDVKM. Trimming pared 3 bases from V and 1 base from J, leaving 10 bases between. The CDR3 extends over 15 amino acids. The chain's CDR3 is CASSLSGPSGNTIYF. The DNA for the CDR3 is TGTGCCAGCAGTTTGAGTGGACCATCTGGAAACACCATATATTTT.

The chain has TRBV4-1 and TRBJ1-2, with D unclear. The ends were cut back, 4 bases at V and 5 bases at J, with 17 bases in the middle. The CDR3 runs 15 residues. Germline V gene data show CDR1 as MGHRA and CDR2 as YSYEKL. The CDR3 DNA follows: TGCGCCAGCAGCCCCCCGGGAAACATAGCTTATGGCTACACCTTC. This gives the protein CASSPPGNIAYGYTF.

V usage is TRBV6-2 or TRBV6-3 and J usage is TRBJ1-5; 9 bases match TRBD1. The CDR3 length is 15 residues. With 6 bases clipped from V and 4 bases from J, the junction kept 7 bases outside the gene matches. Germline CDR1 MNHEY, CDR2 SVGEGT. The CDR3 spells CASSTGTGFNQPQHF. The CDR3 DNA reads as TGTGCCAGCAGCACCGGGACAGGGTTTAATCAGCCCCAGCATTTT.

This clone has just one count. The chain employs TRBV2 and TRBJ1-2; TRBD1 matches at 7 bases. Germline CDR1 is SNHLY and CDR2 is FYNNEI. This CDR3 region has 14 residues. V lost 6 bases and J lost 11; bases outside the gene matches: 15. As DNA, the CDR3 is TGTGCCAGCAGGAACTCCGGGACAGCGGTTGGTTACACCTTC. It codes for CASRNSGTAVGYTF.

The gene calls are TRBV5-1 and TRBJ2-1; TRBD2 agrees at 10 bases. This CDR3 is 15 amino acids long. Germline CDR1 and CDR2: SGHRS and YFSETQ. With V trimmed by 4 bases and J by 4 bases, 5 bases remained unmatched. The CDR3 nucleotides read TGCGCCAGCAGCCCGGAGACTAGCGGGTACAATGAGCAGTTCTTC. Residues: CASSPETSGYNEQFF. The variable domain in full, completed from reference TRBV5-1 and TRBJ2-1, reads KAGVTQTPRYLIKTRGQQVTLSCSPISGHRSVSWYQQTPGQGLQFLFEYFSETQRNKGNFPGRFSGRQFSNSRSEMNVSTLELGDSALYLCASSPETSGYNEQFFGPGTRLTVL.

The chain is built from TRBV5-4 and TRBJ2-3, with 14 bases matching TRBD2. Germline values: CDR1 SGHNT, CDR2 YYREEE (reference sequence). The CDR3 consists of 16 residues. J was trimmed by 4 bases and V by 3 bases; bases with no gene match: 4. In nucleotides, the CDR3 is TGTGCCAGCAGCTCAGGGACTAGCGGGGGTTCAGATACGCAGTATTTT. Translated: CASSSGTSGGSDTQYF.

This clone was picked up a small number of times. The CDR3 nucleotides read TGCGCCAGTTCCAGGGGGAACACTGAAGCTTTCTTT. It specifies CASSRGNTEAFF. The V call is TRBV5-1, the J call TRBJ1-1; possible D gene TRBD1, 6 bases. The CDR3 has 12 residues. V lost 8 bases and J lost 1, with 9 bases in between. Germline V lookup: CDR1 SGHRS, CDR2 YFSETQ.

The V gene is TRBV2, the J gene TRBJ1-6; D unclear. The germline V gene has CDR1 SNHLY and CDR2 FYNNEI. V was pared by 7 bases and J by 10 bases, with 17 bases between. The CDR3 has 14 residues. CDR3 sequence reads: CASTQTGVRSPLHF. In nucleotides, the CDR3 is TGTGCCAGCACCCAGACGGGAGTTAGATCACCCCTCCACTTT.